This T cell receptor beta chain came from a study of blood T cell repertoires in COVID-19. The wider study: Samples taken during acute and convalescent COVID-19 were collected in the United States, Italy and Spain. Sources were T cells, B-cell-depleted T cells, or PBMCs; the material itself was cDNA or gDNA.

The sample holds a few counts of this clone. The length of the CDR3 is 14 residues. V lost 7 bases and J lost 7, with 17 bases in between. Germline V gene data show CDR1 as MNHNY and CDR2 as SVGAGI (reference sequence). As processed by the authors: Using reference gene primer amplification, nucleated cell counts were estimated. Only in-frame clones appear in the TCRdb table, and some are missing; sequencing was by immunoSEQ multiplex PCR. V, J and clone size were drawn from that table, and D and trimming were deduced from the DNA. Of 200,000 to 250,000 clones in the sample, approximately 84% were seen once.

Input material: peripheral blood. This sequence was found in a woman aged 55-75 years with acute or convalescent COVID-19. The V and J genes are TRBV6-6 and TRBJ1-5; D not resolved. The CDR3 is CASTSGVSDQPQHF. CDR3 DNA: TGTGCCAGCACCTCCGGGGTGAGCGACCAGCCCCAGCATTTT.